The source of this T cell receptor (beta chain) is a study of cytomegalovirus exposure and HLA in healthy donors. The PCR had 60 Vbeta and 13 Jbeta primers. The data were produced by immunoSEQ multiplex PCR, yet TCRdb's version contains in-frame clones alone and is incomplete. The sample has 95,000 or so clones, roughly 79% seen once. This CDR3 has 14 residues. CDR1 SGHRS and CDR2 YFSETQ come from the germline V gene. Trimming removed 4 bases from V and 14 bases from J, with 19 bases in between. This sequence joins TRBV5-1 and TRBJ1-6; D remains unclear. Sequenced material: PBMCs. The source is a woman in her seventies in good health and CMV-seropositive. The CDR3 region is CASSISTLINTLHF. The CDR3 DNA follows: TGCGCCAGCAGCATATCGACTCTCATCAACACCCTCCACTTT.